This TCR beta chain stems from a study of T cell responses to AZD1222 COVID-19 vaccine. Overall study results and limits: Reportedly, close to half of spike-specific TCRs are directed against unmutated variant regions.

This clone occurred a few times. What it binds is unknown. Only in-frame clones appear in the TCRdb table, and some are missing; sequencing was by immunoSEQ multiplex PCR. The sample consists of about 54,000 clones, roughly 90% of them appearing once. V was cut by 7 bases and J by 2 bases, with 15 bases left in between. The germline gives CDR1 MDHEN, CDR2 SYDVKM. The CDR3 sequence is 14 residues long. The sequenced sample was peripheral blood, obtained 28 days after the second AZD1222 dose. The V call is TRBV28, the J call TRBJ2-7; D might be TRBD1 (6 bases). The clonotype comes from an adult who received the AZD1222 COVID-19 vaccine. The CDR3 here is CASTGRGIPYEQYF. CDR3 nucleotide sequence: TGTGCCAGCACTGGCAGGGGTATCCCCTACGAGCAGTACTTC.